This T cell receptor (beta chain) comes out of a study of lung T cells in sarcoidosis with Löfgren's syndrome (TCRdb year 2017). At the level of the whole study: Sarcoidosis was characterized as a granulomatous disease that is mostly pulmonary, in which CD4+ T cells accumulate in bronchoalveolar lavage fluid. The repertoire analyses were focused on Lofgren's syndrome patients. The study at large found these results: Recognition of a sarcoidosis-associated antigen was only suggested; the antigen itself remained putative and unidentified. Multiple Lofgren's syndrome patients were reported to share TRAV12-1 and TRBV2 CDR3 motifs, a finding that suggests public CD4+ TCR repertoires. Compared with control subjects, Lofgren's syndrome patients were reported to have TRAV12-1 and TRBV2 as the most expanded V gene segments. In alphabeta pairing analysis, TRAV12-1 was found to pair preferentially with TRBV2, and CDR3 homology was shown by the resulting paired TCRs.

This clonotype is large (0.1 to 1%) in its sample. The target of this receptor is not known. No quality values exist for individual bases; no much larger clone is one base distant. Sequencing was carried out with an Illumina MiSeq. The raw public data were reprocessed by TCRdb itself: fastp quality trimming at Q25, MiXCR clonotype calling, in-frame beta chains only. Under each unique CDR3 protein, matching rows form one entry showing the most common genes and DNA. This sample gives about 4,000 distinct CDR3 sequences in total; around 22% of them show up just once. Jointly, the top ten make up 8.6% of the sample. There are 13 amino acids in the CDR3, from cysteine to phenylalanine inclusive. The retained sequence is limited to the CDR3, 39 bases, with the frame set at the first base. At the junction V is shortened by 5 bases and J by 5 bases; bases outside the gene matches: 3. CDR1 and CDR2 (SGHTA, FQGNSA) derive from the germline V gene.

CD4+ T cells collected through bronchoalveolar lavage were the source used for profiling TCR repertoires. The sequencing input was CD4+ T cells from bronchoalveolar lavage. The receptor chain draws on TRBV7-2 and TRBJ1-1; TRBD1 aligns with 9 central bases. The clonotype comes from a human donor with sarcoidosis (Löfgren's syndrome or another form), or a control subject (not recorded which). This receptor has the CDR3 CASSRTGETEAFF. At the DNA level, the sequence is TGTGCCAGCAGCCGGACAGGGGAAACTGAAGCTTTCTTT.